A selection of T cell receptor beta chains follows, all from one sample in a study of blood T cell repertoires in COVID-19. The data were produced by immunoSEQ multiplex PCR, yet TCRdb's version contains in-frame clones alone and is incomplete. The sample lists 350,000 to 400,000 clones; around 89% were seen once. The sequencing input was PBMCs or T cells enriched from blood (not recorded which). These TCRs come from a woman under 30 who had recovered from COVID-19. Each CDR3 is given with its conserved first and last residue. The D gene is left open where the match is weak. Size is omitted from some rows. Given values are once, few, many or a class for expanded clones.

d_call clone_size j_call v_call cdr3_nt cdr3_aa
NA NA TRBJ2-7 TRBV11-3 TGTGCCAGCAGCTTCAGTGGTCACGAGCAGTACTTC CASSFSGHEQYF
TRBD2 NA TRBJ2-1 TRBV4-2 TGTGCCAGCAGCCAAGAAGGTAGCGGGGGGCGAAATGAGCAGTTCTTC CASSQEGSGGRNEQFF
NA few TRBJ2-2 TRBV4-2 TGTGCCAGCAGCCAAGCCCAGGTGCAGAACACCGGGGAGCTGTTTTTT CASSQAQVQNTGELFF
NA NA TRBJ1-3 TRBV27 TGTGCCAGCAGCCCCTGGGGGGAATTAACTGGAAACACCATATATTTT CASSPWGELTGNTIYF
TRBD1 NA TRBJ2-2 TRBV11-2 TGTGCCAGCAGCTTACCCGGGACAGGGCTCACCGGGGAGCTGTTTTTT CASSLPGTGLTGELFF
NA NA TRBJ1-1 TRBV5-4 TGTGCCAGTAACCCTGGGGGGAGCACTGAAGCTTTCTTT CASNPGGSTEAFF
NA NA TRBJ2-6 TRBV30 TGTGCCTGGAGTGTACCCGGACATCTCGGGGCCAACGTCCTGACTTTC CAWSVPGHLGANVLTF
NA NA TRBJ1-4 TRBV6-2/TRBV6-3 TGTGCCAGCAGTACACCCGTACCCGGCGGTGAAAAACTGTTTTTT CASSTPVPGGEKLFF
TRBD1 NA TRBJ1-2 TRBV3-1/TRBV3-2 TGTGCCAGCAGCCAAGAACCCCTGACAGGGGGCCATGGCTACACCTTC CASSQEPLTGGHGYTF
TRBD1 NA TRBJ1-2 TRBV5-5 TGTGCCAGCAGCTTGGCCCTACAGGGGTCGGGCTACACCTTC CASSLALQGSGYTF